A single sample is the source of the 27 T cell receptor beta chains below, sequenced in a study of T-cell reconstitution after alpha-beta-depleted transplantation in children. It was with unique molecular identifiers that the TCRbeta library was prepared. Each CDR3 protein gets one entry after TCRdb re-called the PCR reads with MiXCR. Of nearly 200,000 distinct CDR3 sequences in the sample, about 6% were seen once. This specimen was PBMCs, taken before TCRalphabeta/CD19-depleted stem cell transplant. These receptors all stem from a girl under three years old with combined immunodeficiency, due to receive a stem cell transplant.

The sample holds many counts of this clonotype. The chain recombines TRBV29-1 with TRBJ1-2; TRBD1 matches 11 bases. This CDR3 is built from 13 residues. V lost 4 bases to trimming and J lost 7 bases; unmatched junction nucleotides: 5. Looked up from germline, CDR1 is SQVTM and CDR2 is ANQGSEA. The CDR3 sequence: CSVGTGGWGGYTF. For the CDR3, the DNA is TGCAGCGTTGGGACAGGGGGCTGGGGTGGCTACACCTTC.

This clonotype was picked up many times. The gene calls are TRBV4-1 and TRBJ2-1, with D perhaps matching TRBD2 (6 bases). Germline-derived CDR1 and CDR2 are MGHRA and YSYEKL. There are 14 residues in the CDR3. Trimming took 7 bases from V and 10 from J, leaving 20 bases between them. The CDR3 region has the DNA TGCGCCAGCACTTTGGGCGGGACGGTAGGCGAGCAGTTCTTC. Translating gives CASTLGGTVGEQFF.

In this sample, this clonotype turned up many times. The CDR3, as DNA: TGTGCCAGCAGCCAAAACAGGGCTCCTAGCACAGATACGCAGTATTTT. Its protein is CASSQNRAPSTDTQYF. The chain employs TRBV14 and TRBJ2-3; the D gene is possibly TRBD1 (6 bases). V was cut by 2 bases and J by 0 bases, with 12 bases left in between. The V gene's germline CDR1 is SGHDN and CDR2 FVKESK. The CDR3 is 16 amino acids.

As regards this clonotype: This may be a read error, as it is one base from a much larger clone. V and J are TRBV7-8 and TRBJ2-1; 7 nucleotides match TRBD2. The CDR3 totals 15 residues. The J segment lost 8 bases and the V segment lost 2 bases, leaving 9 bases of the junction unmatched. CDR1 is SGHVS and CDR2 is FQNEAQ in the germline V gene. The CDR3 region is CASSLRGLRDDEQFF. The CDR3 region has the DNA TGTGCCAGCAGCTTACGGGGACTACGTGACGATGAGCAGTTCTTC.

This clonotype was picked up a small number of times. The chain is built from TRBV21-1 and TRBJ2-1; the table's TRBD2 call for D was not verified on the DNA. TRBV21-1 is a listed pseudogene. The CDR3 contains 11 residues. In DNA form, the CDR3 reads TGTGCCAGCAACGCCAGCGGGAGTCGGTTCTTC. Translating gives CASNASGSRFF.

There are many counts of this clonotype. This chain uses TRBV6-5 with TRBJ2-2; no firm D call. The ends were cut back, 0 bases at V and 0 bases at J, with 11 bases in the middle. The length of the CDR3 is 17 residues. Germline lookup yields CDR1 MNHEY and CDR2 SVGAGI. For the CDR3, the DNA is TGTGCCAGCAGTTACTCGAATCCCCCCACGAACACCGGGGAGCTGTTTTTT. This encodes CASSYSNPPTNTGELFF.

This clonotype was picked up a small number of times. In DNA, the CDR3 is TGTGCCAGCTCACCGGCTGAAACGGGACCGGACGCCTATGGCTACACCTTC. Translated: CASSPAETGPDAYGYTF. The rearrangement uses TRBV18 and TRBJ1-2, with D possibly TRBD1 on 5 matching bases. Germline CDR1 is KGHSH and CDR2 is LQKENI. The CDR3 consists of 17 residues. The ends were cut back, 3 bases at V and 4 bases at J, with 21 bases in the middle.

This clonotype showed up just a few times. The chain uses TRBV6-5 and TRBJ1-1; D gene unclear. This CDR3 spans 14 amino acids. V was cut by 2 bases and J by 2 bases, with 9 bases left in between. Germline-derived CDR1 and CDR2 are MNHEY and SVGAGI. CDR3 sequence reads: CASSYPGSNTEAFF. The DNA of the CDR3 is TGTGCCAGCAGTTACCCGGGGTCCAACACTGAAGCTTTCTTT.

This clonotype occurred many times. The chain carries TRBV12-3 or TRBV12-4 and TRBJ1-1; perhaps TRBD1 as D (6 bases). The CDR3 length is 14 residues. V lost 3 bases and J lost 0, with 8 bases in between. CDR3 coding DNA: TGTGCCAGCAGTTTCCGGGGGCTGAACACTGAAGCTTTCTTT. This encodes CASSFRGLNTEAFF.

This clonotype has a count of ten or more. DNA of the CDR3: TGTGCCACCGGGCGGACAGGATCATACAATGAGCAGTTCTTC. Amino acid sequence: CATGRTGSYNEQFF. The V gene is TRBV10-3, the J gene TRBJ2-1; TRBD1 matches at 7 bases. The ends lost 10 bases at V and 4 bases at J; junction bases unmatched: 10. Germline V gene sequence: CDR1 ENHRY, CDR2 SYGVKD. This CDR3 spans 14 amino acids.

This clonotype was recorded many times. The chain couples TRBV12-3 or TRBV12-4 to TRBJ2-7; no clear D gene. V dropped 7 bases and J dropped 3 bases, with 7 bases sitting between them. The CDR3 has 11 residues. CDR3 coding DNA: TGTGCCAGCACCGCCAGCTACGAGCAGTACTTC. Residues: CASTASYEQYF.

The rearrangement uses TRBV5-1 and TRBJ2-7, with TRBD2 matching 15 bases. The germline V gene encodes CDR1 SGHRS and CDR2 YFSETQ. V shed 3 bases, J shed 2 bases, and the junction held 6 bases outside the gene matches. The CDR3 loop spans 17 amino acids. The CDR3: CASSWGLAGGVTYEQYF. As DNA, the CDR3 is TGCGCCAGCAGCTGGGGACTAGCGGGGGGTGTTACCTACGAGCAGTACTTC.

This clonotype was detected ten times or more. J is TRBJ1-4 and V is TRBV6-1; D is uncertain. Trimming shortened V by 6 bases and J by 14 bases, and 22 bases separated the two germline ends. The CDR3 has 14 amino acids. Germline V CDR1 and CDR2: MNHNS, SASEGT. CDR3 coding DNA: TGTGCCAGCAGCACCAGAATAAAAAGAACGGGGCTGTTTTTT. This encodes CASSTRIKRTGLFF.

This clonotype was counted only a few times. The rearrangement joins TRBV12-3 or TRBV12-4 to TRBJ1-1; TRBD1 aligns across 7 bases. The J segment lost 1 base and the V segment lost 3 bases, leaving 14 bases of the junction unmatched. The CDR3 loop spans 18 amino acids. The chain's CDR3 is CASSFQVLAGGRNTEAFF. Here the CDR3 DNA reads TGTGCCAGCAGTTTTCAGGTCCTGGCAGGGGGGAGGAACACTGAAGCTTTCTTT.

The V call is TRBV2, the J call TRBJ2-3, with TRBD2 identical over 8 bases. The V gene end was trimmed by 1 base and the J gene end by 5 bases; junction bases not matched to a gene: 11. The germline V gene encodes CDR1 SNHLY and CDR2 FYNNEI. The CDR3 has 17 amino acids. The CDR3 coding sequence is TGTGCCAGCAGTGAAGTGTTAGCGGGGCCTATGGGAGATACGCAGTATTTT. It codes for CASSEVLAGPMGDTQYF.

This clonotype came up many times. V gene TRBV20-1 combines with J gene TRBJ2-5; possibly TRBD1 for D (5 bases). The germline V and J ends were trimmed by 5 bases and 5 bases, with 12 bases remaining between them. This CDR3 is built from 12 residues. The V gene's germline CDR1 is DFQATT and CDR2 SNEGSKA (reference sequence). The chain's CDR3 is CSAGADWETQYF. DNA of the CDR3: TGCAGTGCTGGGGCGGATTGGGAGACCCAGTACTTC.

This clonotype was counted at least ten times. The rearrangement uses TRBV7-9 and TRBJ2-3, with no clear D. Germline V lookup: CDR1 SEHNR, CDR2 FQNEAQ (reference sequence). Trimming stripped 5 bases from V and 5 bases from J, with 11 bases between. The CDR3 is made up of 13 amino acids. The CDR3 protein is CASSPRVGDTQYF. DNA for the CDR3: TGTGCCAGCAGCCCCAGAGTTGGAGATACGCAGTATTTT.

This clonotype was detected a few times. V is TRBV15 and J is TRBJ1-2; tentatively, D is TRBD1 (5 bases). Looked up from germline, CDR1 is LNHNV and CDR2 is YYDKDF (reference sequence). V lost 4 bases and J lost 4, with 25 bases in between. The CDR3 loop spans 18 amino acids. This CDR3 reads CATSKVSGTPHPSYGYTF. DNA of the CDR3: TGTGCCACCAGCAAAGTTTCCGGGACTCCCCATCCCTCCTATGGCTACACCTTC.

This clonotype was counted many times. The chain carries TRBV4-3 and TRBJ2-1; a possible D gene is TRBD1 (6 bases). Germline V CDR1 and CDR2: LGHNA, YSLEER. CDR3 size: 17 residues. The V gene lost 2 bases and the J gene lost 5 bases, with 19 bases spanning the gap. The CDR3 sequence is CASSQMTGHRTDNEQFF. The DNA of the CDR3 is TGCGCCAGCAGCCAAATGACGGGACACCGAACCGACAATGAGCAGTTCTTC.

J is TRBJ2-3 and V is TRBV5-4; D is undetermined. Germline lookup yields CDR1 SGHNT and CDR2 YYREEE (reference sequence). Trimming shortened V by 4 bases and J by 5 bases, and 5 bases separated the two germline ends. The CDR3 runs 11 residues. CDR3 region: CASSLKDTQYF. CDR3 nucleotide sequence: TGTGCCAGCAGCCTGAAAGATACGCAGTATTTT. The full variable domain, completed using reference TRBV5-4 and TRBJ2-3, is ETGVTQSPTHLIKTRGQQVTLRCSSQSGHNTVSWYQQALGQGPQFIFQYYREEENGRGNFPPRFSGLQFPNYSSELNVNALELDDSALYLCASSLKDTQYFGPGTRLTVL.

The rearrangement joins TRBV6-2 or TRBV6-3 to TRBJ2-1; TRBD2 is a possible D gene (6 bases). The CDR3 has 17 residues. The V end was cut by 3 bases, the J end by 1 base, with 16 bases between. The V gene's germline CDR1 is MNHEY and CDR2 SVGEGT. The CDR3 DNA follows: TGTGCCAGCAGTTATCCCCTCGTCGGGACTTCCTACAATGAGCAGTTCTTC. Residues: CASSYPLVGTSYNEQFF.

This clonotype was seen repeatedly, ten times or more. The rearrangement links TRBV6-2 or TRBV6-3 to TRBJ1-1; D remains ambiguous. In germline, CDR1 is MNHEY, CDR2 SVGEGT. The CDR3 length is 14 residues. V lost 9 bases, J lost 4 bases, and 18 bases lay in between. As DNA, the CDR3 is TGTGCCAGTACTCTGGAGGGTTCGGGCACTGAAGCTTTCTTT. As protein: CASTLEGSGTEAFF.

This clonotype came up many times. The chain combines TRBV27 with TRBJ2-7; D remains ambiguous. Germline V lookup: CDR1 MNHEY, CDR2 SMNVEV (reference sequence). The V end was cut by 4 bases, the J end by 0 bases, with 10 bases between. This CDR3 is 14 amino acids long. The CDR3 protein is CASSSSLSSYEQYF. In nucleotides, the CDR3 is TGTGCCAGCAGTTCTTCCTTGAGCTCCTACGAGCAGTACTTC.

This clonotype was detected ten times or more. The CDR3 coding sequence is TGCAGCGTTGAAGACAGGGAGGGATTGAACACTGAAGCTTTCTTT. Translated: CSVEDREGLNTEAFF. This chain links TRBV29-1 with TRBJ1-1; weak D call: TRBD1 (5 bases). The length of the CDR3 is 15 residues. Trimming shortened V by 0 bases and J by 0 bases, and 11 bases separated the two germline ends. CDR1 is SQVTM and CDR2 is ANQGSEA in the germline V gene.

This clonotype turned up a few times. V and J are TRBV7-9 and TRBJ2-7; the match to TRBD2 covers 8 bases. The CDR3 is 14 residues long. V lost 4 bases and J lost 5; bases outside the gene matches: 7. Germline CDR1 and CDR2: SEHNR and FQNEAQ (reference sequence). The CDR3 coding sequence is TGTGCCAGCAGCTCCTCGGGGGGGTTCGACGAGCAGTACTTC. Protein: CASSSSGGFDEQYF.

This clonotype has at least ten counts. V is TRBV7-2 and J is TRBJ2-3; 8 bases agree with TRBD1. CDR3 length: 14 amino acids. J was trimmed by 3 bases and V by 5 bases; bases with no gene match: 4. From germline, CDR1 is SGHTA and CDR2 FQGNSA. The CDR3 DNA reads as TGTGCCAGCAGCCCCTACAGGGGGACAGATACGCAGTATTTT. It specifies CASSPYRGTDTQYF. The variable domain in full, with the rest retrieved from reference TRBV7-2 and TRBJ2-3, is GAGVSQSPSNKVTEKGKDVELRCDPISGHTALYWYRQSLGQGLEFLIYFQGNSAPDKSGLPSDRFSAERTGGSVSTLTIQRTQQEDSAVYLCASSPYRGTDTQYFGPGTRLTVL.

A few counts support this clonotype. The rearrangement links TRBV18 to TRBJ2-5; 9 nucleotides match TRBD1. This CDR3 has 15 amino acids. In germline, CDR1 is KGHSH, CDR2 LQKENI. After removal of 0 bases from V and 4 bases from J, the junction contained 3 bases not matched to a gene. The CDR3 DNA follows: TGTGCCAGCTCACCACCCGGGACAGGGCTAGAGACCCAGTACTTC. The encoded protein is CASSPPGTGLETQYF. The full variable domain, its missing parts supplied by reference TRBV18 and TRBJ2-5, is NAGVMQNPRHLVRRRGQEARLRCSPMKGHSHVYWYRQLPEEGLKFMVYLQKENIIDESGMPKERFSAEFPKEGPSILRIQQVVRGDSAAYFCASSPPGTGLETQYFGPGTRLLVL.